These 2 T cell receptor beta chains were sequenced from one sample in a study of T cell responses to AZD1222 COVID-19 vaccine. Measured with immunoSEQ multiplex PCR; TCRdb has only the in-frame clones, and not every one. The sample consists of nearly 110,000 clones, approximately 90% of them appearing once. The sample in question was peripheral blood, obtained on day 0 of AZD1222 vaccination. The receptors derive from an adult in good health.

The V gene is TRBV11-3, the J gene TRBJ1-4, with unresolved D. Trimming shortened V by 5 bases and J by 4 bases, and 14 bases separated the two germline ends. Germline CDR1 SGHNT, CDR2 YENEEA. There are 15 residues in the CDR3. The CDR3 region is CASSRGRRFNEKLFF. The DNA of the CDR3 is TGTGCCAGCAGCCGAGGACGGAGGTTTAATGAAAAACTGTTTTTT.

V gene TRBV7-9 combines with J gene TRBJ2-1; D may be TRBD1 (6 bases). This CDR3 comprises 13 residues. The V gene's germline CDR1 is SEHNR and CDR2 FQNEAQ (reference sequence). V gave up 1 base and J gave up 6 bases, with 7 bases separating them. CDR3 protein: CASSLGGGNEQFF. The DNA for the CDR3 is TGTGCCAGCAGCTTAGGAGGGGGCAATGAGCAGTTCTTC.